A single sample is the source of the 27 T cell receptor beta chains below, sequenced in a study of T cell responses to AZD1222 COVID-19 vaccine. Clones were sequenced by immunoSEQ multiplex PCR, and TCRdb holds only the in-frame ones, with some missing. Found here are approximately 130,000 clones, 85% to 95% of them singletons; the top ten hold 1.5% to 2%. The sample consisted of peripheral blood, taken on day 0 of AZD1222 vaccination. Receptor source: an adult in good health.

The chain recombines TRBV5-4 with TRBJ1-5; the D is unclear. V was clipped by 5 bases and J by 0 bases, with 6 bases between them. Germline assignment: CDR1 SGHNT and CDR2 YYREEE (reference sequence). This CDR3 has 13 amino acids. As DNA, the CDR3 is TGTGCCAGCAGTCGCGGTAGCAATCAGCCCCAGCATTTT. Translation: CASSRGSNQPQHF. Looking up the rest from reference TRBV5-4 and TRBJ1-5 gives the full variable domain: ETGVTQSPTHLIKTRGQQVTLRCSSQSGHNTVSWYQQALGQGPQFIFQYYREEENGRGNFPPRFSGLQFPNYSSELNVNALELDDSALYLCASSRGSNQPQHFGDGTRLSIL.

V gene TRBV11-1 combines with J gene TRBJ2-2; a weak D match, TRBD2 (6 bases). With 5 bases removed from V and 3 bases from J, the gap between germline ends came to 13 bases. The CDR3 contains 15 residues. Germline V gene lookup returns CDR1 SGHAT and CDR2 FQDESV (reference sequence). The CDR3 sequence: CASSRPGLDTGELFF. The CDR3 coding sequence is TGTGCCAGCAGCCGTCCGGGACTTGACACCGGGGAGCTGTTTTTT.

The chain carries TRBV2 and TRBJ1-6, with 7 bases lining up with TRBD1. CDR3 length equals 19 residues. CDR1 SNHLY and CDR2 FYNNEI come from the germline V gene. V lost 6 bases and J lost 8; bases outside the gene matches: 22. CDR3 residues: CASRLPGATGRVSDSPLHF. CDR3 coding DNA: TGTGCCAGCAGGCTCCCTGGGGCGACAGGGAGAGTATCTGATTCACCCCTCCACTTT.

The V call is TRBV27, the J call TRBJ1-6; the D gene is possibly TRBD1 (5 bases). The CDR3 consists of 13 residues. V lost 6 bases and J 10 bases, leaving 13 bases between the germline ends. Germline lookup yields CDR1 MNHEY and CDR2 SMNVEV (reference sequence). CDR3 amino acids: CASSLPGFSPLHF. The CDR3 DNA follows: TGTGCCAGCAGCCTTCCAGGGTTCTCACCCCTCCACTTT.

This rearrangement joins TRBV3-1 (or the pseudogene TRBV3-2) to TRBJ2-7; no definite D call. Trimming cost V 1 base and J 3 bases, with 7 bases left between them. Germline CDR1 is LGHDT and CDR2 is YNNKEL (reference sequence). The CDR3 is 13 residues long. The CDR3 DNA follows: TGTGCCAGCAGCCAAGGGCCCTTCTACGAGCAGTACTTC. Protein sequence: CASSQGPFYEQYF.

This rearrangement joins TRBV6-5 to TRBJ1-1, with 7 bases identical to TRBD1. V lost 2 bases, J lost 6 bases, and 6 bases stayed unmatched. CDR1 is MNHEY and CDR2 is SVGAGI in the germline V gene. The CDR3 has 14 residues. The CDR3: CASSYLTGTAEAFF. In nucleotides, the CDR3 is TGTGCCAGCAGTTACCTTACCGGGACAGCTGAAGCTTTCTTT.

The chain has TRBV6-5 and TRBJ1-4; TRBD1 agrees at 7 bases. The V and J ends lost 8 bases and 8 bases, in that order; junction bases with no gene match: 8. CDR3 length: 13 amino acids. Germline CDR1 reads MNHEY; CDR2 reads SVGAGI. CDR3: CASFRDRGEKLFF. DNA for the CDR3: TGTGCCAGCTTTCGGGACAGAGGCGAAAAACTGTTTTTT.

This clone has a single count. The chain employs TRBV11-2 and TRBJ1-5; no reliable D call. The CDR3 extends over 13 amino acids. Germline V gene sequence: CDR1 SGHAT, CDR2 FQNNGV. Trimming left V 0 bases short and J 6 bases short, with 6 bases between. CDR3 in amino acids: CASSLEATQPQHF. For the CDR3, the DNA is TGTGCCAGCAGCTTAGAGGCTACTCAGCCCCAGCATTTT.

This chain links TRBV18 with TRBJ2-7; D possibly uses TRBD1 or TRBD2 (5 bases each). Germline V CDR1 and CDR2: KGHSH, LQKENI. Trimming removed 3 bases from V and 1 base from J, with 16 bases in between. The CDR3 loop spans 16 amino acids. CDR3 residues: CASSPGRESLSYEQYF. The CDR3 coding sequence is TGTGCCAGCTCACCGGGACGGGAATCCCTTTCCTACGAGCAGTACTTC.

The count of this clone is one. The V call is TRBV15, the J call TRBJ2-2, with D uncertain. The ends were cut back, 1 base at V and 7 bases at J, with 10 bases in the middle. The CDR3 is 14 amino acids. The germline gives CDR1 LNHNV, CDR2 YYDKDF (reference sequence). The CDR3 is CATSRAGGYGELFF. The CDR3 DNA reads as TGTGCCACCAGCAGAGCTGGTGGGTACGGGGAGCTGTTTTTT.

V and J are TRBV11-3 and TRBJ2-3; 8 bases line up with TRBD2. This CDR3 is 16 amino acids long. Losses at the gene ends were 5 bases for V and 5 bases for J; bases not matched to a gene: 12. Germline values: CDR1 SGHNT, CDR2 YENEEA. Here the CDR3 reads CASSPSGLAGGDTQYF. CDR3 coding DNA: TGTGCCAGCAGCCCCTCAGGACTAGCAGGAGGAGATACGCAGTATTTT.

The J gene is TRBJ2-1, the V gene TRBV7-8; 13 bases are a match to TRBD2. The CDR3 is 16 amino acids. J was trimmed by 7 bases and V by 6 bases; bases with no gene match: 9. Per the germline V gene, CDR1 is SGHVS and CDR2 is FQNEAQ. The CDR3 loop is CASSSGLAGVLNEQFF. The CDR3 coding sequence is TGTGCCAGCAGTTCCGGACTAGCGGGAGTATTGAATGAGCAGTTCTTC.

The CDR3 region is CASGTRSTDTQYF. CDR3 coding DNA: TGTGCCAGCGGGACTCGTAGCACAGATACGCAGTATTTT. The chain has TRBV7-3 and TRBJ2-3, with D maybe TRBD2 (6 bases). V shed 8 bases and J shed 0 bases, with 9 bases lying between them. Looked up from germline, CDR1 is SGHTA and CDR2 is FQGTGA. The CDR3 spans 13 residues. Filled out from reference TRBV7-3 and TRBJ2-3, the complete variable domain reads GAGVSQTPSNKVTEKGKYVELRCDPISGHTALYWYRQSLGQGPEFLIYFQGTGAADDSGLPNDRFFAVRPEGSVSTLKIQRTERGDSAVYLCASGTRSTDTQYFGPGTRLTVL.

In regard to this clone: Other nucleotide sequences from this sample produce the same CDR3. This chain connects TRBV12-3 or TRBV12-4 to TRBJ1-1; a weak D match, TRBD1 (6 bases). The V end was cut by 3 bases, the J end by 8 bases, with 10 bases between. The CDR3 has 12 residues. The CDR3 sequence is CASSLTGTEAFF. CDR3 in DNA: TGTGCCAGCAGTTTGACCGGGACAGAAGCTTTCTTT.

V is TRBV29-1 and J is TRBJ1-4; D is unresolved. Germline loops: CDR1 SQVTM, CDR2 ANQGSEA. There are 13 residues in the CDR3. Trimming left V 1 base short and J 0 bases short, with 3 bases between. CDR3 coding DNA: TGCAGCGTTGAAGTTGCAACTAATGAAAAACTGTTTTTT. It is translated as CSVEVATNEKLFF.

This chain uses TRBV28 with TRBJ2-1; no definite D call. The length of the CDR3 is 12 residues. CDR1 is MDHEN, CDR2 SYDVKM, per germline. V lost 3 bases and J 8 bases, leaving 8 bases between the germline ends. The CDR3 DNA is TGTGCCAGCAGTTTCCGAGGCTATGAGCAGTTCTTC. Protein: CASSFRGYEQFF.

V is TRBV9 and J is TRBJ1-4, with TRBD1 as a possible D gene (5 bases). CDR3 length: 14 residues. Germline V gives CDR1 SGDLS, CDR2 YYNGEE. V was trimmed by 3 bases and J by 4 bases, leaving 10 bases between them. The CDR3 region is CASSEGVVNEKLFF. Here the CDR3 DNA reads TGTGCCAGCAGCGAAGGGGTGGTTAATGAAAAACTGTTTTTT.

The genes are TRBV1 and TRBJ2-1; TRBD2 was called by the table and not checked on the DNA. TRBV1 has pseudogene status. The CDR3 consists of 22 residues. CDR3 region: CTSSQDLGGLAGRKSSYNEQFF. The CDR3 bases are TGCACCAGCAGCCAAGATCTCGGGGGACTAGCGGGACGGAAAAGCTCCTACAATGAGCAGTTCTTC.

CDR3 sequence (DNA): TGTGCCAGCAGCTTAAACAGCCCGAACACTGAAGCTTTCTTT. This translates into CASSLNSPNTEAFF. The chain carries TRBV7-9 and TRBJ1-1; unclear D gene. V shed 2 bases and J shed 1 base, with 8 bases lying between them. CDR1 and CDR2 (germline): SEHNR, FQNEAQ (reference sequence). The CDR3 sequence is 14 residues long.

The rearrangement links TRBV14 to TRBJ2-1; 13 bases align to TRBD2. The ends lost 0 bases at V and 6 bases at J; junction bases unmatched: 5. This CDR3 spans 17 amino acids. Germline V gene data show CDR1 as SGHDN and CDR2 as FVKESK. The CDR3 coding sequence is TGTGCCAGCAGCCAAGATCGAGGACTAGCGGGAGCCAATGAGCAGTTCTTC. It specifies CASSQDRGLAGANEQFF.

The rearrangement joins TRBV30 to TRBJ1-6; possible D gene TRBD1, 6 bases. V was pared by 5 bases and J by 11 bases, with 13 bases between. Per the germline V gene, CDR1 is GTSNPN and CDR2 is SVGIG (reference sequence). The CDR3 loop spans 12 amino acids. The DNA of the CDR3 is TGTGCCTGGGTCGGGGGGCTTCCACCCCTCCACTTT. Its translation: CAWVGGLPPLHF.

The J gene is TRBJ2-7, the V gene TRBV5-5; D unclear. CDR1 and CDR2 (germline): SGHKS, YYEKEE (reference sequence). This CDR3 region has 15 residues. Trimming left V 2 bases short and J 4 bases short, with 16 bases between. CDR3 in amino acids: CASSFLSGSFYEQYF. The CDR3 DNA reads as TGTGCCAGCAGCTTTCTTTCGGGTTCGTTTTACGAGCAGTACTTC.

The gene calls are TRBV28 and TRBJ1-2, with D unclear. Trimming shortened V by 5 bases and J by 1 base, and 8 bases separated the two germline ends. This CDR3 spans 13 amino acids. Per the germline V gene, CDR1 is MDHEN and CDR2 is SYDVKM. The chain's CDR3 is CASSPPLNYGYTF. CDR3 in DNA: TGTGCCAGCAGTCCCCCTCTTAACTATGGCTACACCTTC.

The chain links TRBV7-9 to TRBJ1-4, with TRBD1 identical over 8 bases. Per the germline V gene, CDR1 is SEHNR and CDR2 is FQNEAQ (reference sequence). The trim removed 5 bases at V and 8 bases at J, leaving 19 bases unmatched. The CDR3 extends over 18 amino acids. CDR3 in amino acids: CASSPGGRGHLNGEKLFF. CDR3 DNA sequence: TGTGCCAGCAGCCCAGGGGGCAGGGGGCACCTTAACGGCGAAAAACTGTTTTTT. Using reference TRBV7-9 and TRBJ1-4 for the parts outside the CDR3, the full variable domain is DTGVSQNPRHKITKRGQNVTFRCDPISEHNRLYWYRQTLGQGPEFLTYFQNEAQLEKSRLLSDRFSAERPKGSFSTLEIQRTEQGDSAMYLCASSPGGRGHLNGEKLFFGSGTQLSVL.

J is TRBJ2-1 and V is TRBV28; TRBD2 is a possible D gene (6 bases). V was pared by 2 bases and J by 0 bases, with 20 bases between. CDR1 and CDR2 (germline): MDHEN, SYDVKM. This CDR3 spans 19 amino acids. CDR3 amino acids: CASSLSPPKRVSSYNEQFF. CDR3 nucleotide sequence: TGTGCCAGCAGTTTAAGTCCCCCCAAGCGGGTAAGCTCCTACAATGAGCAGTTCTTC.

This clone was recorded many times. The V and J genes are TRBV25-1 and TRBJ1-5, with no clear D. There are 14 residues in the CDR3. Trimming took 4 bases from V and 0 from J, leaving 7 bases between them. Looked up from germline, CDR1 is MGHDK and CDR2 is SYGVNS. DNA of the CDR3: TGTGCCAGCAGTGGAGACTATAGCAATCAGCCCCAGCATTTT. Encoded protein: CASSGDYSNQPQHF.

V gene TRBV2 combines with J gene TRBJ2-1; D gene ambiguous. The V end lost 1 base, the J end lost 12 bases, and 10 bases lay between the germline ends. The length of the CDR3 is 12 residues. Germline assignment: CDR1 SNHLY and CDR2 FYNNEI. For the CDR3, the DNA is TGTGCCAGCAGTGAAGGGCCAGAGAGGCAGTTCTTC. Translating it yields CASSEGPERQFF.